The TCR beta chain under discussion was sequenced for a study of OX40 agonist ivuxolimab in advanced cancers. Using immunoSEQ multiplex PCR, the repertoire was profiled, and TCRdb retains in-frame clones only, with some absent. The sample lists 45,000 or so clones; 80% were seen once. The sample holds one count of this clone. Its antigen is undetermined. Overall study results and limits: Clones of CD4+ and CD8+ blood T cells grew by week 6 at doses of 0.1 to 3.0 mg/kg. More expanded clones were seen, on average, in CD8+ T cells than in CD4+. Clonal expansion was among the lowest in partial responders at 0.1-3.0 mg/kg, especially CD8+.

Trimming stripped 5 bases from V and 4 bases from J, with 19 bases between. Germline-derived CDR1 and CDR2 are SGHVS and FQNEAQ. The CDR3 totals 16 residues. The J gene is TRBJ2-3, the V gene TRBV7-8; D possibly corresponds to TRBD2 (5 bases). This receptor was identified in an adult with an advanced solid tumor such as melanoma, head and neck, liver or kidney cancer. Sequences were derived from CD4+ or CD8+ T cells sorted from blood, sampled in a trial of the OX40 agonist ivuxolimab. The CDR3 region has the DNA TGTGCCAGCAGCCCCCCCGGACCCGGGGTGGCAGATACGCAGTATTTT. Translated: CASSPPGPGVADTQYF.